The 13 T cell receptor beta chains below come from one sample, sequenced in a study of identical twins. In TCRdb, the 5' RACE reads were re-called with MiXCR into one record per CDR3 protein. The sample comprises 250,000 or so distinct CDR3 sequences, roughly 8% of which are singletons, and roughly 3% rests with the top ten. This sample was also put to use in a study of yellow fever vaccine responses in identical twins.

The material sequenced was CD8+ T cells sorted from blood. Source of these receptors: a woman younger than 30 in good health.

CDR3 in amino acids: CASSYSTTLNTEAFF. In DNA form, the CDR3 reads TGTGCCAGCAGTTACTCGACAACCCTGAACACTGAAGCTTTCTTT. V is TRBV6-2 or TRBV6-3 and J is TRBJ1-1; D not certain. The CDR3 spans 15 residues. Deletions cut 0 bases from V and 0 bases from J, with 8 bases between. Germline values: CDR1 MNHEY, CDR2 SVGEGT.

This clonotype was detected many times. The DNA is omitted, as the CDR3 cannot be located on it reliably, and the CDR3 follows TCRdb's listing. This rearrangement joins TRBV4-1 to TRBJ1-2. CDR1 is MGHRA, CDR2 YSYEKL, per germline. The CDR3 extends over 20 residues, inclusive of both ends. The CDR3 reads CASSQEVGTGTSFSSMANTF.

This clonotype was seen at least ten times. The gene calls are TRBV20-1 and TRBJ2-7, with a tentative D call TRBD2 (5 bases). Between the trimmed V and J ends, which lost 6 bases and 3 bases, there was a span of 15 bases. Germline V gene lookup returns CDR1 DFQATT and CDR2 SNEGSKA (reference sequence). This CDR3 contains 13 residues. The CDR3: CSARKTNDYEQYF. CDR3 nucleotide sequence: TGCAGTGCCAGGAAGACTAACGACTACGAGCAGTACTTC.

Only one count was recorded for this clonotype. Just one base apart from a much larger clone, this may be a read error. The chain joins TRBV6-1 to TRBJ2-1; D is possibly TRBD1 (6 bases). With 7 bases removed from V and 4 bases from J, the gap between germline ends came to 8 bases. This CDR3 is 12 amino acids long. The germline gives CDR1 MNHNS, CDR2 SASEGT. Here the CDR3 DNA reads TGTGCCAGCAATGACAGGTACAATGAGCAGTTCTTC. Protein product: CASNDRYNEQFF.

The chain uses TRBV15 and TRBJ2-2, with 7 bases aligning to TRBD2. The CDR3 covers 19 residues. The germline V gene encodes CDR1 LNHNV and CDR2 YYDKDF (reference sequence). The V gene end was trimmed by 2 bases and the J gene end by 7 bases; junction bases not matched to a gene: 19. DNA of the CDR3: TGTGCCACCAGCAGAATTGGGGGGGGTCCGGGCCACCGCAACGGGGAGCTGTTTTTT. This encodes CATSRIGGGPGHRNGELFF.

In its sample, this clonotype was seen a few times. The CDR3 nucleotides read TGTGCCAGCAGCCTTCACCCCTTGACCGATTCTAAAGAGACCCAGTACTTC. Its translation is CASSLHPLTDSKETQYF. The chain couples TRBV28 to TRBJ2-5; no clear D. The CDR3 has 17 amino acids. Germline lookup yields CDR1 MDHEN and CDR2 SYDVKM. V was shortened by 6 bases and J by 3 bases, with 23 bases between the two germline ends.

The V call is TRBV7-9, the J call TRBJ2-7; a possible D gene is TRBD1 (6 bases). The CDR3 length is 15 residues. With 4 bases removed from V and 4 bases from J, the gap between germline ends came to 17 bases. The germline V gene has CDR1 SEHNR and CDR2 FQNEAQ (reference sequence). The CDR3 here is CASSSRDKGVYEQYF. In DNA, the CDR3 is TGTGCCAGCAGCTCCCGGGACAAAGGCGTTTACGAGCAGTACTTC.

This chain connects TRBV9 to TRBJ2-7; TRBD2 aligns across 8 bases. Germline CDR1 and CDR2: SGDLS and YYNGEE. Unmatched junction bases numbered 5, after V lost 3 bases and J lost 3 bases. The CDR3 loop spans 14 amino acids. The CDR3 DNA is TGTGCCAGCAGCGGACTAGCGAACAGCTACGAGCAGTACTTC. Its translation: CASSGLANSYEQYF.

This clonotype was seen only a few times. This rearrangement joins TRBV9 to TRBJ2-7; 8 positions agree with TRBD2. Germline V gene sequence: CDR1 SGDLS, CDR2 YYNGEE. The CDR3 runs 15 residues. Trimming at V came to 0 bases and at J to 3 bases, leaving 5 bases not matched to a gene. CDR3 sequence reads: CASSVAWAGGYEQYF. DNA for the CDR3: TGTGCCAGCAGCGTAGCCTGGGCGGGAGGCTACGAGCAGTACTTC.

The chain links TRBV29-1 to TRBJ2-3; D is possibly TRBD2 (5 bases). The CDR3 length is 15 residues. Germline V lookup: CDR1 SQVTM, CDR2 ANQGSEA. Trimming removed 3 bases from V and 0 bases from J, with 13 bases in between. CDR3 DNA sequence: TGCAGCGTTGAGAAGCTAGCCGGGAGCACAGATACGCAGTATTTT. It specifies CSVEKLAGSTDTQYF.

This clonotype has ten or more counts. This chain uses TRBV7-2 with TRBJ2-7, with D uncertain. Germline CDR1 SGHTA, CDR2 FQGNSA. Trimming removed 4 bases at V and 0 bases at J, with 10 bases between. This CDR3 contains 14 residues. The chain's CDR3 is CASSSRTFSYEQYF. CDR3 DNA: TGTGCCAGCAGCTCTCGGACGTTCTCCTACGAGCAGTACTTC.

This clonotype was found a few times. The V gene is TRBV6-1, the J gene TRBJ2-7; D unclear. In germline, CDR1 is MNHNS, CDR2 SASEGT. V was clipped by 6 bases and J by 4 bases, with 16 bases between them. The CDR3 is 14 residues long. In DNA, the CDR3 is TGTGCCAGCAGACCAGACCACAACCTTTACGAGCAGTACTTC. It yields the protein CASRPDHNLYEQYF.

A remark on this clonotype: This could be a read error, since a much larger clone is one nucleotide away. The chain recombines TRBV12-3 or TRBV12-4 with TRBJ2-7; D possibly corresponds to TRBD1 (6 bases). This CDR3 spans 14 amino acids. With 1 base removed from V and 3 bases from J, the gap between germline ends came to 10 bases. The CDR3, as DNA: TGTGCCAGCAGTTTAGAGGACAGTGGCTACGAGCAGTACTTC. Encoded protein: CASSLEDSGYEQYF.